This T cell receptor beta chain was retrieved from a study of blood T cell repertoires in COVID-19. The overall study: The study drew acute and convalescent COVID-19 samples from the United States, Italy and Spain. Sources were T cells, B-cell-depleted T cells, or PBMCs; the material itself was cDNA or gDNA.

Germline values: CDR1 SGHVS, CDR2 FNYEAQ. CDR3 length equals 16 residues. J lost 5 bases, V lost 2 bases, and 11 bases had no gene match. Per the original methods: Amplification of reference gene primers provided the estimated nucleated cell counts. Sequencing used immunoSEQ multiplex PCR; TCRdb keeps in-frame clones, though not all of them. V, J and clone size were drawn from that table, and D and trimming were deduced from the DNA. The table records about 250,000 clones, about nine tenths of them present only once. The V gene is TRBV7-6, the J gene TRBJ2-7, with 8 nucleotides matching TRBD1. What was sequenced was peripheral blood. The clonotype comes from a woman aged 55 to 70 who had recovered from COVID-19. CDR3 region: CASSLYGTGTGNEQYF. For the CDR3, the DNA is TGTGCCAGCAGCTTATACGGTACCGGGACAGGAAACGAGCAGTACTTC.